This record covers a single T cell receptor (beta chain). This sample was taken from a study of blood T cell repertoires in COVID-19. Study-wide context: There were acute and convalescent COVID-19 samples, and they came from the United States, Italy and Spain.

TCRdb keeps only in-frame clones here, not all; method: immunoSEQ multiplex PCR. The sample has about 270,000 clones, 85% to 90% seen once. V shed 0 bases and J 7 bases; nucleotides not matched to a gene: 5. The CDR3 consists of 14 residues. The germline CDR1 and CDR2 sequences are PRHDT and FYEKMQ (reference sequence). The study drew participants aged about 18 to 95 years from roughly 25 US areas. Cohorts were determined from participant-reported clinical history. Recovery among Cohort 3 donors was established by two negative PCRs, clearance, or symptom resolution. Sequences were obtained from PBMCs or T cells enriched from blood (not recorded which). The source is a woman between 18 and 29 years old who had recovered from COVID-19. V gene TRBV13 combines with J gene TRBJ2-7; TRBD1 matches at 8 bases. The CDR3 here is CASSLGGRGLEQYF. CDR3 DNA sequence: TGTGCCAGCAGCTTAGGCGGCAGGGGGCTTGAGCAGTACTTC.